The 19 T cell receptor beta chains listed next were all sequenced from one sample in a study of blood T cells in healthy people across ages. PCR was performed a second time for about 6 to 12 cycles using a sample-barcoded 5' primer and a J-beta primer mix. A single record per CDR3 protein comes from TCRdb applying MiXCR to the 5' RACE reads. The sample records about 1,600,000 distinct CDR3 sequences, 42% being singletons. Input material: blood. The receptors come from a woman aged 18-29 years in good health.

The CDR3 region is CAWDRRGISYEQYF. Here the CDR3 DNA reads TGTGCCTGGGACCGAAGGGGTATCTCCTACGAGCAGTACTTC. The chain employs TRBV30 and TRBJ2-7; D possibly corresponds to TRBD1 (5 bases). Trimming took 5 bases from V and 0 from J, leaving 14 bases between them. This CDR3 region has 14 residues. CDR1 and CDR2 (germline): GTSNPN, SVGIG (reference sequence).

This clonotype was seen a few times. The V gene is TRBV20-1, the J gene TRBJ2-3, with D maybe TRBD1 (6 bases). The V end lost 7 bases, the J end lost 0 bases, and 17 bases lay between the germline ends. Germline V gene data show CDR1 as DFQATT and CDR2 as SNEGSKA (reference sequence). The CDR3 length is 15 residues. CDR3 sequence: CSVLRGGYSTDTQYF. The CDR3 DNA follows: TGCAGTGTCCTCAGGGGCGGATATAGCACAGATACGCAGTATTTT.

The V gene is TRBV11-2, the J gene TRBJ2-1; 7 bases align to TRBD2. CDR3 length equals 16 residues. Germline V gives CDR1 SGHAT, CDR2 FQNNGV. After removal of 1 base from V and 7 bases from J, the junction contained 10 bases not matched to a gene. The CDR3 here is CASSLALGLERNEQFF. The CDR3 coding sequence is TGTGCCAGCAGCTTAGCACTTGGACTAGAAAGAAATGAGCAGTTCTTC.

This clonotype appeared a few times. The rearrangement links TRBV7-9 to TRBJ1-2; the match to TRBD1 covers 8 bases. Germline trimming cut 8 bases from V and 0 bases from J; bases unmatched to any gene: 8. Per the germline V gene, CDR1 is SEHNR and CDR2 is FQNEAQ (reference sequence). The CDR3 sequence is 15 residues long. CDR3 in amino acids: CASEPTGAANYGYTF. The CDR3, as DNA: TGTGCCAGCGAGCCGACAGGGGCAGCTAACTATGGCTACACCTTC.

The chain combines TRBV20-1 with TRBJ2-5; D not resolved. Trimming removed 6 bases from V and 5 bases from J, with 10 bases in between. The CDR3 is made up of 11 amino acids. The germline CDR1 and CDR2 sequences are DFQATT and SNEGSKA (reference sequence). The CDR3: CSAEIRETQYF. CDR3 sequence (DNA): TGCAGTGCCGAGATACGGGAGACCCAGTACTTC.

The table lists this clonotype with a few counts. The genes are TRBV24-1 and TRBJ1-2, with D perhaps matching TRBD1 (6 bases). The V end was cut by 9 bases, the J end by 5 bases, with 12 bases between. The CDR3 spans 12 residues. CDR1 KGHDR and CDR2 SFDVKD come from the germline V gene. CDR3 residues: CATSDSGYGYTF. CDR3 sequence (DNA): TGTGCCACCTCGGACAGCGGGTATGGCTACACCTTC.

This clonotype occurred a few times. The rearrangement uses TRBV6-1 and TRBJ2-7, with no clear D. Germline loops: CDR1 MNHNS, CDR2 SASEGT. This CDR3 region has 13 residues. V gave up 0 bases and J gave up 3 bases, with 6 bases separating them. This CDR3 reads CASSEAENYEQYF. The CDR3 DNA sequence: TGTGCCAGCAGTGAAGCGGAAAACTACGAGCAGTACTTC.

In this sample, this clonotype turned up a few times. This chain joins TRBV20-1 and TRBJ2-4; no clear D. The assigned J gene may be wrong: the sequence end matches TRBJ2-5 better. The CDR3 consists of 10 residues. Germline V gene data show CDR1 as DFQATT and CDR2 as SNEGSKA (reference sequence). The CDR3 DNA reads as TGCAGTGGGGTTGGCGAGACCCAGTACTTC. Translation gives CSGVGETQYF.

The CDR3 DNA sequence: TGTGCCAGCAGCCAAGAGGGCAGGCACTATGGCTACACCTTC. Its translation: CASSQEGRHYGYTF. The chain carries TRBV3-1 and TRBJ1-2, with D uncertain. The germline V gene has CDR1 LGHDT and CDR2 YNNKEL (reference sequence). This CDR3 comprises 14 residues. The V gene lost 0 bases and the J gene lost 3 bases, with 8 bases spanning the gap.

The J gene is TRBJ1-2, the V gene TRBV27, with D unclear. The V and J ends lost 10 bases and 8 bases respectively, with 20 bases between them. This CDR3 is 13 amino acids long. From germline, CDR1 is MNHEY and CDR2 SMNVEV (reference sequence). The CDR3 DNA is TGTGCCACCAGCCCGGGCCTCCCTCGGGGCTACACCTTC. This sequence encodes CATSPGLPRGYTF.

The sample holds a few counts of this clonotype. The J gene is TRBJ1-4, the V gene TRBV2; D ambiguous. The CDR3 contains 14 residues. In germline, CDR1 is SNHLY, CDR2 FYNNEI. The ends were cut back, 6 bases at V and 0 bases at J, with 8 bases in the middle. CDR3: CASSKITTNEKLFF. CDR3 bases: TGTGCCAGCAGCAAGATTACAACTAATGAAAAACTGTTTTTT.

The V and J genes are TRBV19 and TRBJ2-7, with D possibly TRBD2 on 6 matching bases. The V end was cut by 5 bases, the J end by 0 bases, with 8 bases between. Germline V gene sequence: CDR1 LNHDA, CDR2 SQIVND (reference sequence). The CDR3 is made up of 13 amino acids. CDR3 nucleotide sequence: TGTGCCAGTAGTTGGGAGGACTCCTACGAGCAGTACTTC. It yields the protein CASSWEDSYEQYF.

This clonotype has more than one count but fewer than ten. This chain connects TRBV27 to TRBJ2-4; D unclear. The J call may be incorrect, as the DNA end agrees better with TRBJ2-7. This CDR3 comprises 13 residues. Looked up from germline, CDR1 is MNHEY and CDR2 is SMNVEV (reference sequence). Here the CDR3 DNA reads TGTGCCAGCAGTTTGGTACAGAGCTACGAGCAGTACTTC. As protein: CASSLVQSYEQYF.

V usage is TRBV6-2 or TRBV6-3 and J usage is TRBJ1-2; no firm D call. Trimming shortened V by 0 bases and J by 0 bases, and 20 bases separated the two germline ends. CDR1 is MNHEY and CDR2 is SVGEGT in the germline V gene. The CDR3 sequence is 19 residues long. CDR3 in DNA: TGTGCCAGCAGTTACTCGGCCCTCCGCTGGATAGGGCCTAACTATGGCTACACCTTC. Its translation: CASSYSALRWIGPNYGYTF.

This sequence joins TRBV3-1 and TRBJ2-5; 11 nucleotides align to TRBD2. The DNA end is more similar to TRBJ2-7, so the J call may be wrong. The germline CDR1 and CDR2 sequences are LGHDT and YNNKEL (reference sequence). The CDR3 sequence is 17 residues long. CDR3 in DNA: TGTGCCAGCAGCCTCCTGGACTCCGGGACTAGCGGCTACGAGCAGTACTTC. It specifies CASSLLDSGTSGYEQYF.

The V call is TRBV18, the J call TRBJ2-7; 9 bases align to TRBD1. The CDR3 is made up of 15 amino acids. Germline trimming cut 6 bases from V and 3 bases from J; bases unmatched to any gene: 9. CDR1 and CDR2 (germline): KGHSH, LQKENI. The CDR3 loop reads CASSPAPGQGYEQYF. CDR3 coding DNA: TGTGCCAGCTCGCCGGCGCCGGGACAGGGCTACGAGCAGTACTTC. The whole variable domain, remainder taken from reference TRBV18 and TRBJ2-7, is NAGVMQNPRHLVRRRGQEARLRCSPMKGHSHVYWYRQLPEEGLKFMVYLQKENIIDESGMPKERFSAEFPKEGPSILRIQQVVRGDSAAYFCASSPAPGQGYEQYFGPGTRLTVT.

The V and J genes are TRBV6-4 and TRBJ1-1, with unresolved D. The CDR3 loop spans 13 amino acids. Trimming pared 2 bases from V and 1 base from J, leaving 5 bases between. Looked up from germline, CDR1 is MRHNA and CDR2 is SNTAGT. The DNA for the CDR3 is TGTGCCAGCAGTGACCAACCGAACACTGAAGCTTTCTTT. It translates to CASSDQPNTEAFF.

J is TRBJ2-3 and V is TRBV12-3 or TRBV12-4, with TRBD2 identical over 11 bases. The CDR3 totals 19 residues. Trimming took 3 bases from V and 2 from J; bases not matched to a gene: 13. CDR3 coding DNA: TGTGCCAGCAGTTTTAAAGGGAAGACTAGCGGGGCCCCCACAGATACGCAGTATTTT. The encoded protein is CASSFKGKTSGAPTDTQYF.

V and J are TRBV15 and TRBJ2-5, with D hard to call. Germline CDR1 is LNHNV and CDR2 is YYDKDF (reference sequence). V was clipped by 6 bases and J by 2 bases, with 1 base between them. CDR3 length: 10 amino acids. The CDR3 protein is CATSQETQYF. Written as DNA, the CDR3 is TGTGCCACCAGTCAAGAGACCCAGTACTTC.